Listed below are T cell receptor beta chains from one sample, sequenced in a study of blood T cell repertoires in COVID-19. Method: immunoSEQ multiplex PCR; TCRdb's copy keeps in-frame clones and lacks some. The table includes 80,000 or so clones, 86% detected once. Input material: peripheral blood. These receptors were taken from a human donor in a cohort sampled during active COVID-19. CDR3s include the opening cysteine and the closing phenylalanine or tryptophan. D genes are given only for firm matches. Clone size is stated in some rows and not others, as once, few, many or a class when expanded.

V gene,clone size,J gene,D gene,CDR3 protein,CDR3 DNA
TRBV6-6,.,TRBJ1-4,.,CASSRAEGDEKLFF,TGTGCCAGCAGCCGGGCCGAGGGAGATGAAAAACTGTTTTTT
TRBV5-6,few,TRBJ1-1,.,CASSILLATNTEAFF,TGTGCCAGCAGCATCCTCTTAGCGACGAACACTGAAGCTTTCTTT
TRBV7-3,.,TRBJ2-7,.,CASSLQTGVEQYF,TGTGCCAGCAGCTTACAAACGGGGGTCGAGCAGTACTTC
TRBV3-1/TRBV3-2,.,TRBJ2-7,.,CASSQGRQSSYEQYF,TGTGCCAGCAGCCAAGGAAGACAGAGCTCCTACGAGCAGTACTTC
TRBV28,.,TRBJ2-3,TRBD2,CASSFSGVSDTQYF,TGTGCCAGCAGTTTTAGCGGGGTATCCGATACGCAGTATTTT
TRBV24-1,once,TRBJ2-7,.,CATSDNHRTSSYEQYF,TGTGCCACCAGTGACAACCACAGGACGAGCTCCTACGAGCAGTACTTC
TRBV7-8,.,TRBJ2-3,.,CASSYTPGADTQYF,TGTGCCAGCAGCTATACTCCAGGGGCAGATACGCAGTATTTT
TRBV7-2,.,TRBJ2-7,TRBD2,CASSFTAGDYEQYF,TGTGCCAGCAGCTTCACAGCGGGAGACTACGAGCAGTACTTC
TRBV7-9,.,TRBJ2-7,TRBD2,CASSLGLAGPHEQYF,TGTGCCAGCAGCTTGGGACTAGCGGGACCCCACGAGCAGTACTTC
TRBV4-1,.,TRBJ1-4,.,CASSQDLTPGYEKLFF,TGCGCCAGCAGCCAAGATCTAACCCCAGGGTATGAAAAACTGTTTTTT
TRBV29-1,.,TRBJ2-7,TRBD1,CSVEDYEGTGRYEQYF,TGCAGCGTTGAAGATTACGAGGGGACAGGGAGATACGAGCAGTACTTC